The sequence of this T cell receptor beta chain was determined in a study of blood T cell repertoires in COVID-19. The overall study: Acute and convalescent COVID-19 samples came from the United States, Italy and Spain. Sources were T cells, B-cell-depleted T cells, or PBMCs; the material itself was cDNA or gDNA.

Per the original data handling: By means of reference gene primer amplification, nucleated cell counts were estimated. TCRdb's copy holds only in-frame clones and misses some; the assay was immunoSEQ multiplex PCR. That table is the source of V, J and clone size, and D and trimming were worked out from the DNA. The sample lists about 40,000 clones, approximately 86% occurring once. Looked up from germline, CDR1 is SGHTA and CDR2 is FQGTGA. This CDR3 spans 14 amino acids. With 2 bases removed from V and 9 bases from J, the gap between germline ends came to 14 bases. Sequences were obtained from peripheral blood. The sequence was collected from a man aged 45-65 years in a cohort sampled during active COVID-19. This rearrangement joins TRBV7-3 to TRBJ2-1; weak D call: TRBD2 (7 bases). CDR3: CASSLGGGEGEQFF. CDR3 in DNA: TGTGCCAGCAGCTTAGGCGGGGGCGAGGGTGAGCAGTTCTTC.